This T cell receptor (beta chain) was observed in a study of shared clonotypes between healthy human individuals. The CDR3 length is 13 residues. Trimming took 5 bases from V and 3 from J, leaving 11 bases between them. Germline V gene data show CDR1 as SNHLY and CDR2 as FYNNEI. The protocol was immunoSEQ multiplex PCR, while the TCRdb copy is restricted to in-frame clones and leaves out a portion. The data show 2 million to 2.5 million clones, 90% to 95% seen once. This chain links TRBV2 with TRBJ2-7, with D possibly matching TRBD2 (6 bases). Sequencing was done on a sample of naive CD4+ T cells sorted from blood. The sample's subset: CD45RA+ positively selected. The source is a man aged 18 to 29 in good health. The CDR3 protein is CASSPSGVYEQYF. The DNA for the CDR3 is TGTGCCAGCAGTCCCTCGGGAGTCTACGAGCAGTACTTC.